The clone carrying this T cell receptor beta chain appeared a few times. V was cut by 1 base and J by 5 bases, with 12 bases left in between. This CDR3 comprises 14 residues. The germline V gene has CDR1 LGHNA and CDR2 YNFKEQ. These data belong to a study of early T cells in non-severe SARS-CoV-2 infection. One entry per CDR3 protein, called by TCRdb with MiXCR from the 5' RACE reads. Among around 28,000 distinct CDR3 sequences listed, approximately 6% were seen once. The receptor comes from an adult who was a healthcare worker with PCR-confirmed SARS-CoV-2 infection or an uninfected control (not recorded which). The specimen sequenced was whole blood. The chain recombines TRBV4-2 with TRBJ2-7; weak D call: TRBD2 (5 bases). The CDR3 sequence: CASSQGDYADEQYF. In DNA, the CDR3 is TGTGCCAGCAGCCAAGGAGACTACGCTGACGAGCAGTACTTC.